The 4 T cell receptor beta chains below were found in one sample sequenced in a study of technical replicates of blood from a handful of donors. The assay was immunoSEQ multiplex PCR, and TCRdb's table has in-frame clones only and misses some. This sample has 80,000 to 95,000 clones, with 90% to 96% found just once. What was sequenced was T cells isolated from PBMCs. Receptors originate from a human donor in good health.

The gene calls are TRBV18 and TRBJ1-2; D may be TRBD1 (6 bases). CDR3 length equals 11 residues. The V gene lost 6 bases and the J gene lost 7 bases, with 9 bases spanning the gap. The V gene's germline CDR1 is KGHSH and CDR2 LQKENI. The chain's CDR3 is CASSGQFGYTF. The CDR3 DNA sequence: TGTGCCAGCTCCGGACAGTTTGGCTACACCTTC.

J is TRBJ1-4 and V is TRBV7-2; a weak D match, TRBD1 (6 bases). V lost 5 bases, J lost 3 bases, and 10 bases lay in between. The CDR3 spans 14 residues. The V gene's germline CDR1 is SGHTA and CDR2 FQGNSA. In DNA, the CDR3 is TGTGCCAGCAGCCCAGGGGTGGCTAATGAAAAACTGTTTTTT. Its protein is CASSPGVANEKLFF.

The V and J genes are TRBV4-3 and TRBJ2-2; 8 nucleotides match TRBD1. Trimming removed 0 bases from V and 3 bases from J; junction bases left unmatched: 9. The CDR3 extends over 18 amino acids. Germline loops: CDR1 LGHNA, CDR2 YSLEER. The CDR3 nucleotides are TGCGCCAGCAGCCAAGATGGGGTCGGACAGGGTTACACCGGGGAGCTGTTTTTT. Amino acids: CASSQDGVGQGYTGELFF.

This chain joins TRBV9 and TRBJ1-1, with TRBD1 identical over 7 bases. CDR1 is SGDLS and CDR2 is YYNGEE in the germline V gene. The CDR3 runs 16 residues. J was trimmed by 6 bases and V by 2 bases; bases with no gene match: 13. Here the CDR3 reads CASSVDRTGPISEAFF. The CDR3 coding sequence is TGTGCCAGCAGCGTGGATAGGACAGGCCCGATTTCTGAAGCTTTCTTT.